This T cell receptor beta chain was sequenced in a study of T cell responses to AZD1222 COVID-19 vaccine. General study results and limits: CD4 TCRs covered the whole spike, strongest at regions 160-218 and 743-854. Among AZD1222 vaccinees, only six or seven were seropositive at baseline.

Method: immunoSEQ multiplex PCR; TCRdb's copy keeps in-frame clones and lacks some. The sample has more than 150,000 clones, over 80% seen once. As to this clone: Its antigen remains unidentified.

This specimen consisted of peripheral blood, obtained on day 0 of AZD1222 vaccination. This clonotype was sampled from an adult in good health.

In DNA form, the CDR3 reads TGTGCCAGCAGCCCCGGACAGACAATTTACAATGAGCAGTTCTTC. Encoded protein: CASSPGQTIYNEQFF. J is TRBJ2-1 and V is TRBV11-3; TRBD1 is a possible D gene (6 bases). The CDR3 spans 15 residues. V shed 5 bases and J shed 4 bases, with 15 bases lying between them. Germline V gives CDR1 SGHNT, CDR2 YENEEA. Drawing the rest from reference TRBV11-3 and TRBJ2-1, the complete variable domain is EAGVVQSPRYKIIEKKQPVAFWCNPISGHNTLYWYLQNLGQGPELLIRYENEEAVDDSQLPKDRFSAERLKGVDSTLKIQPAELGDSAVYLCASSPGQTIYNEQFFGPGTRLTVL.